Listed below are T cell receptor beta chains from one sample, sequenced in a study of T cells in pancreatic ductal adenocarcinoma. TCRdb's table, derived via immunoSEQ multiplex PCR, lists solely in-frame clones and lacks some. The sample lists roughly 100,000 clones, roughly 96% occurring once. The sequenced sample consisted of PBMCs. The receptors stem from a human donor with pancreatic ductal adenocarcinoma. The conserved cysteine and the conserved F or W are not part of the CDR3 here.

V	J	CDR3
TRBV7-2	TRBJ1-2	ALINTARGYT
TRBV10-3	TRBJ2-3	AISVLQGTPQDTQY
TRBV7-2	TRBJ2-1	ASSFYLAGGPGEQF
TRBV4-1	TRBJ1-4	ASSRDRDRAEKLF
TRBV7-3	TRBJ2-1	ASSLSSGESNEQF
TRBV9	TRBJ2-3	ASSDVGESTDTQY
TRBV5-1	TRBJ1-4	ASSSGQGVEKLF
TRBV6-5	TRBJ2-7	ASSYSLGGQGYEQY
TRBV5-1	TRBJ1-3	ASSLGGLDGNTIY
TRBV4-1	TRBJ2-6	ASSQGSAGSGANVLT
TRBV9	TRBJ2-5	ASSVGLAGDGAQY
TRBV7-3	TRBJ2-7	ASSPRTGSDYEQY
TRBV7-2	TRBJ2-2	ASSTWRDRGTGELF
TRBV29-1	TRBJ1-1	SVSRDSFTEAF
TRBV2	TRBJ2-3	ASSDRELSTDTQY
TRBV2	TRBJ2-7	ASRTLASSYEQY
TRBV2	TRBJ1-2	ASTAGRGGGIYGYT
TRBV6-6	TRBJ1-1	ASSYGEGSEAF
TRBV2	TRBJ2-7	ASSNDRDLEQY
TRBV29-1	TRBJ2-2	SVGRLVAGELF
TRBV6-5	TRBJ2-1	ASSKPGTKGPREF
TRBV29-1	TRBJ2-1	SVYAANEQF
TRBV9	TRBJ2-5	ASSASGRTQETQY
TRBV6-5	TRBJ2-7	ATLAGGFGEQY
TRBV11-2	TRBJ1-4	ASSLMATGTGNEKLF
TRBV28	TRBJ2-3	ASSFGTGGDTQY
TRBV20-1	TRBJ1-4	SATGVEKLF
TRBV18	TRBJ2-7	ASSYPTSGTYEQY
TRBV9	TRBJ1-1	ASSVGTYNTEAF
TRBV6-5	TRBJ2-7	ASSYTSPGSPYEQY
TRBV7-2	TRBJ2-3	ASSSSGMSTDTQY
TRBV19	TRBJ2-1	ASSKLAGGPGEQF
TRBV5-1	TRBJ2-3	ASSLAPSPGTDTQY
TRBV6-1	TRBJ1-2	ASSDGHQNYGYT
TRBV5-1	TRBJ2-1	ASSLGLDPNEQF
TRBV20-1	TRBJ2-1	SARLLRSQF
TRBV28	TRBJ1-2	ASSLELPNGYT
TRBV7-9	TRBJ2-1	ASSLRTSGSYNEQF
TRBV7-9	TRBJ1-2	ASSFEPGTTYGYT
TRBV7-6	TRBJ2-7	ASSLAGGSSYEQY
TRBV2	TRBJ2-7	ASNPPGAGRQY
TRBV18	TRBJ1-1	ASSLTDRGEAF
TRBV5-1	TRBJ2-7	ASSIRDRGGEQY
TRBV7-2	TRBJ2-1	ASSLMLSGNEQF
TRBV6-5	TRBJ1-3	ASSRTGAGGNTIY
TRBV9	TRBJ2-1	ASSPPGSYNEQF
TRBV15	TRBJ2-6	ATSRALAGADGANVLT
TRBV7-9	TRBJ2-1	ASSSPTSGRDEQF
TRBV7-7	TRBJ2-2	ASSLREGLTGELF
TRBV30	TRBJ2-1	AWSPGLAGGNEQF
TRBV2	TRBJ2-2	ASISQGATGELF
TRBV19	TRBJ2-7	ASSAGQGPYEQY
TRBV7-6	TRBJ2-1	ASSKWRERYNEQF
TRBV6-1	TRBJ2-7	ASSVTGYAASEQY
TRBV19	TRBJ2-1	ASSITKNSNEQF
TRBV27	TRBJ2-1	ASSPLNGGSYNEQF
TRBV4-2	TRBJ2-3	ASSQERARGTDTQY
TRBV18	TRBJ2-3	ASSPSLAAQGDTQY
TRBV6-5	TRBJ2-5	ASSYSLGEGQETQY